This is a list of T cell receptor beta chains from one sample in a study of blood T cell repertoires in COVID-19. Sequenced by immunoSEQ multiplex PCR; TCRdb stores in-frame clones only, minus some. The sample includes approximately 86,000 clones, around four fifths of them seen just once. The specimen sequenced was peripheral blood. The receptors stem from a man aged 45-65 years with acute or convalescent COVID-19. The CDR3 runs from the conserved cysteine through the conserved F or W. The order of the fields is CDR3 protein, CDR3 DNA, D gene, J gene, V gene, clone size. The D gene is left open where the match is weak. The size field is filled for only some rows; it gives once, few, many or a size class.

CASSASGSYMNTEAFF	TGTGCCAGTTCCGCCTCAGGGTCCTACATGAACACTGAAGCTTTCTTT	-	TRBJ1-1	TRBV19	medium-sized
CASTLRDTSHEQFF	TGTGCCAGCACTTTAAGAGACACATCCCATGAGCAGTTCTTC	-	TRBJ2-1	TRBV2	-
CASSENPGYGYTF	TGTGCCAGCAGTGAAAATCCGGGCTATGGCTACACCTTC	-	TRBJ1-2	TRBV6-1	-
CASSGRDNNPAGEQYF	TGTGCCAGCAGTGGACGGGACAACAACCCCGCGGGCGAGCAGTACTTC	-	TRBJ2-7	TRBV2	-
CATSDPYQPQHF	TGTGCCACCAGTGACCCGTATCAGCCCCAGCATTTT	-	TRBJ1-5	TRBV24-1	-
CASIRGAPYEQYF	TGTGCCAGCATTCGGGGGGCTCCCTACGAGCAGTACTTC	-	TRBJ2-7	TRBV27	-
CASSLVGAQDTQYF	TGTGCCAGCAGCTTGGTGGGGGCGCAGGATACGCAGTATTTT	-	TRBJ2-3	TRBV5-6	-
CASSYTGTSGYTDTQYF	TGTGCCAGCAGTTATACCGGGACTAGCGGGTACACAGATACGCAGTATTTT	TRBD2	TRBJ2-3	TRBV6-2/TRBV6-3	-
CASSEEAGQANTGELFF	TGTGCCAGCAGTGAGGAAGCGGGGCAAGCGAACACCGGGGAGCTGTTTTTT	TRBD2	TRBJ2-2	TRBV2	-
CASSEWDRSNYGYTF	TGTGCCAGCAGTGAATGGGACAGATCTAACTATGGCTACACCTTC	TRBD1	TRBJ1-2	TRBV9	-
CASTIQGNGYTF	TGTGCCAGCACTATACAGGGGAATGGCTACACCTTC	TRBD1	TRBJ1-2	TRBV12-3/TRBV12-4	-
CSASGTGRQNQPQHF	TGCAGTGCTAGTGGGACAGGACGGCAAAATCAGCCCCAGCATTTT	TRBD1	TRBJ1-5	TRBV20-1	-
CASSLGHSGANVLTF	TGTGCCAGCAGCTTAGGACACTCTGGGGCCAACGTCCTGACTTTC	-	TRBJ2-6	TRBV5-5	-
CASSPRASGRASETQYF	TGCGCCAGCAGCCCTAGGGCTAGCGGGAGGGCCTCTGAGACCCAGTACTTC	TRBD2	TRBJ2-5	TRBV5-1	-
CASSFGTGGPETQYF	TGCGCCAGCAGCTTCGGGACAGGGGGCCCGGAGACCCAGTACTTC	TRBD1	TRBJ2-5	TRBV5-1	-
CASSPGGGAANTEAFF	TGCGCCAGCAGCCCTGGCGGGGGGGCAGCAAACACTGAAGCTTTCTTT	-	TRBJ1-1	TRBV5-1	-
CASSYVQGAYEQYF	TGTGCCAGCAGTTACGTACAGGGGGCGTACGAGCAGTACTTC	TRBD1	TRBJ2-7	TRBV6-5	-
CASSSPGVGYNSPLHF	TGTGCCAGCAGTTCTCCGGGTGTAGGCTATAATTCACCCCTCCACTTT	-	TRBJ1-6	TRBV28	few
CASSATLDRYNTEAFF	TGTGCCAGCAGCGCTACCCTTGACAGATACAACACTGAAGCTTTCTTT	-	TRBJ1-1	TRBV9	once
CASSLGAGTDTQYF	TGTGCCAGCAGTTTGGGGGCAGGGACAGATACGCAGTATTTT	-	TRBJ2-3	TRBV6-6	-
CASSPPGQGSNQPQHF	TGTGCCAGCAGCCCCCCGGGACAGGGGAGCAATCAGCCCCAGCATTTT	TRBD1	TRBJ1-5	TRBV7-9	-
CASSSGLGQLPFYGYTF	TGTGCCAGCAGCTCGGGTTTGGGACAGCTTCCTTTCTATGGCTACACCTTC	TRBD1	TRBJ1-2	TRBV7-6	once
CSAKRDRATEAFF	TGCAGCGCAAAAAGGGACAGGGCCACTGAAGCTTTCTTT	TRBD1	TRBJ1-1	TRBV29-1	-
CSVEPTTGVNEQFF	TGCAGCGTTGAGCCTACTACAGGAGTCAATGAGCAGTTCTTC	-	TRBJ2-1	TRBV29-1	-
CASSFSHLIGDGYTF	TGTGCCAGCAGCTTCAGTCATCTCATAGGGGATGGCTACACCTTC	-	TRBJ1-2	TRBV5-8	-
CASSLIAGGSYNEQFF	TGTGCCAGCTCCCTAATAGCGGGAGGTTCCTACAATGAGCAGTTCTTC	TRBD2	TRBJ2-1	TRBV18	-
CASSLSGGASYEQYF	TGTGCCAGCAGCTTGAGCGGGGGGGCCTCCTACGAGCAGTACTTC	TRBD2	TRBJ2-7	TRBV7-2	-
CASWSPGQSTDTQYF	TGTGCCAGCTGGTCACCGGGACAGAGCACAGATACGCAGTATTTT	TRBD1	TRBJ2-3	TRBV28	-
CASSSGLVNTGELFF	TGTGCCAGCAGCTCGGGACTAGTGAACACCGGGGAGCTGTTTTTT	TRBD2	TRBJ2-2	TRBV7-6	few
CASSPGGASSYEQYF	TGTGCCAGCAGCCCCGGGGGGGCCAGCTCCTACGAGCAGTACTTC	TRBD2	TRBJ2-7	TRBV7-2	-
CASSSGQAGGYEQYF	TGCGCCAGCAGCTCAGGACAGGCGGGGGGCTACGAGCAGTACTTC	-	TRBJ2-7	TRBV5-1	once
CAIAPGQGSTGGYTF	TGTGCCATCGCTCCGGGACAGGGTAGTACCGGTGGCTACACCTTC	TRBD1	TRBJ1-2	TRBV6-5	once
CATSEPTGTYNEQFF	TGTGCCACCAGTGAGCCAACCGGGACATACAATGAGCAGTTCTTC	-	TRBJ2-1	TRBV24-1	-
CASSQVNGGSSPLHF	TGCGCCAGCAGCCAAGTAAACGGGGGGAGTTCACCCCTCCACTTT	-	TRBJ1-6	TRBV4-3	-
CASSPGQDYGYTF	TGTGCCAGCTCCCCCGGACAGGACTATGGCTACACCTTC	TRBD1	TRBJ1-2	TRBV18	-
CASSNFEGAGTEAFF	TGTGCCAGTAGTAATTTCGAGGGGGCGGGTACTGAAGCTTTCTTT	TRBD1	TRBJ1-1	TRBV19	-
CASRSTGVETQYF	TGTGCCAGCAGATCCACAGGGGTGGAGACCCAGTACTTC	TRBD1	TRBJ2-5	TRBV6-5	-
CASSADGLVAGDTQYF	TGTGCCAGCAGTGCTGACGGACTAGTCGCAGGAGATACGCAGTATTTT	TRBD2	TRBJ2-3	TRBV6-1	-
CASSLLGQGRSGANVLTF	TGTGCCAGCAGCTTACTCGGACAGGGACGCTCTGGGGCCAACGTCCTGACTTTC	TRBD1	TRBJ2-6	TRBV7-9	-
CASSSALAGATDTQYF	TGCGCCAGCAGTTCAGCCCTAGCGGGGGCCACAGATACGCAGTATTTT	TRBD2	TRBJ2-3	TRBV10-1	-
CASSLLTGGNQPQHF	TGTGCCAGCAGCCTTCTAACAGGGGGCAATCAGCCCCAGCATTTT	TRBD1	TRBJ1-5	TRBV11-2	-
CASSLRAGVQFF	TGTGCCAGCAGTTTAAGAGCGGGAGTGCAGTTCTTC	TRBD2	TRBJ2-1	TRBV27	once
CASSLEWGPGTGELFF	TGTGCCAGCAGCTTAGAGTGGGGGCCGGGCACCGGGGAGCTGTTTTTT	-	TRBJ2-2	TRBV11-3	-
CASSLAPTGGGFDTQYF	TGTGCCAGCAGCTTAGCTCCGACCGGGGGGGGCTTCGATACGCAGTATTTT	TRBD2	TRBJ2-3	TRBV7-7	-
CASSSLGTEETQYF	TGTGCCAGCAGTTCTCTCGGGACAGAAGAGACCCAGTACTTC	TRBD1	TRBJ2-5	TRBV28	-